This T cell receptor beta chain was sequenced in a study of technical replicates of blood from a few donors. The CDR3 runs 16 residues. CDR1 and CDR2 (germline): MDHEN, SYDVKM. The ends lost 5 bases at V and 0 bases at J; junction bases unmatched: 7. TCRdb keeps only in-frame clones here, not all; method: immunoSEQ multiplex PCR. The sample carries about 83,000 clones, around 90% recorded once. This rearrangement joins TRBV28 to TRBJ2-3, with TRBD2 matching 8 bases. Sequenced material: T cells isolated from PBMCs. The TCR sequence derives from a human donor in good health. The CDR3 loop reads CASSQLSGASTDTQYF. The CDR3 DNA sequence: TGTGCCAGCAGTCAGCTTAGCGGGGCTAGCACAGATACGCAGTATTTT.